This T cell receptor beta chain comes out of a study of cytomegalovirus exposure and HLA in healthy donors. A note on this clone: Its target is not known.

Deletions cut 4 bases from V and 2 bases from J, with 15 bases between. The CDR3 has 15 residues. Germline V lookup: CDR1 SGHKS, CDR2 YYEKEE (reference sequence). The study, taken as a whole, reports: Associated with cytomegalovirus, according to the listing, were 150 to 200 TCR beta chains. Rare TCR sequences predominated, though certain public TCRs were found in many donors. Reportedly, cytomegalovirus status was diagnosed with high sensitivity and specificity. That first-cohort TCR clusters tended to co-occur in the 95 to 150 validation repertoires was found in a later analysis.

Sequencing used immunoSEQ multiplex PCR; TCRdb keeps in-frame clones, though not all of them. The sample records 200,000 to 250,000 clones, 85% to 95% being singletons. The J gene is TRBJ1-2, the V gene TRBV5-5, with D hard to call. Sample: PBMCs. The source of this sequence is a woman under 30 in good health and CMV-seronegative. CDR3 residues: CASSPSRGMNYGYTF. Here the CDR3 DNA reads TGTGCCAGCAGCCCCTCCCGCGGGATGAACTATGGCTACACCTTC.